Below, one TCR beta chain is given with its context. What it binds is not known. One entry per CDR3 protein results from TCRdb running MiXCR on the 5' RACE reads. The table lists around 650,000 distinct CDR3 sequences, under 8.5% of them singletons. This record comes from a study of identical twins. Trimming removed 1 base from V and 9 bases from J, with 6 bases in between. The CDR3 has 11 residues. Germline lookup yields CDR1 SNHLY and CDR2 FYNNEI. Study-wide findings and caveats: With monozygotic twins, out-of-frame TCR alpha sharing exceeded what models estimated.

The same specimen was also included in a second study, on yellow fever vaccine responses in identical twins.

Sequences were obtained from PBMCs. The gene calls are TRBV2 and TRBJ1-1; D unresolved. This sequence originates from a woman younger than 30 in good health. The CDR3 DNA follows: TGTGCCAGCAGTGAAGTATTCCAAGCTTTCTTT. Its translation is CASSEVFQAFF.